The clone carrying this T cell receptor (beta chain) showed up just once. This sample was taken from a study of blood T cells in healthy people across ages. Alongside a J-beta primer mix, a sample-barcoded 5' primer served in a second PCR lasting about 6 to 12 cycles. TCRdb independently ran MiXCR on the 5' RACE reads; one entry per CDR3 protein. This table holds 1.4 million to 1.5 million distinct CDR3 sequences, 42% found once. Sequenced material: blood. This receptor was taken from a woman aged 18-30 years in good health.

CDR3 bases: TGCGCCAGCAGCCAAGTAGGCCCTAGCGGGGGGGGCACAGATACGCAGTATTTT. Protein: CASSQVGPSGGGTDTQYF. V gene TRBV4-1 combines with J gene TRBJ2-3; 12 bases fit TRBD2. The CDR3 length is 18 residues. Germline CDR1 is MGHRA and CDR2 is YSYEKL. The trim removed 1 base at V and 1 base at J, leaving 6 bases unmatched.